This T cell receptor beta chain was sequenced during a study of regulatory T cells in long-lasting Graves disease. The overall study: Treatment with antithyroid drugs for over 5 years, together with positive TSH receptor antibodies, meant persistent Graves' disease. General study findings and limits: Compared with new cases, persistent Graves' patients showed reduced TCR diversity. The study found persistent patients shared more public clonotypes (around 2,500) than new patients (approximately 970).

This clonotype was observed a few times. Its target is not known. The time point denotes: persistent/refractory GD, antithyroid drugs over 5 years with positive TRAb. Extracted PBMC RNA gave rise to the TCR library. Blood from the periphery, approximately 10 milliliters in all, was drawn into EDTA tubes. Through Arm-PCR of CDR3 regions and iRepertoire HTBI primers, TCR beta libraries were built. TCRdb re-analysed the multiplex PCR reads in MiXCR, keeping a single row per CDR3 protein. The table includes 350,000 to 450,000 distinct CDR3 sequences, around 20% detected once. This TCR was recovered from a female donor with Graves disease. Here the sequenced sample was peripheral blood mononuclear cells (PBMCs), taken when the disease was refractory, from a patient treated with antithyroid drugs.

CDR3 DNA sequence: TGTGCCAGCGACACCGGGACAGGGAGCCACGAGCAGTACTTC. Translation gives CASDTGTGSHEQYF. This chain joins TRBV19 and TRBJ2-7; 9 nucleotides match TRBD1. The CDR3 loop spans 14 amino acids. The J segment lost 5 bases and the V segment lost 9 bases, leaving 11 bases of the junction unmatched. Germline CDR1 reads LNHDA; CDR2 reads SQIVND (reference sequence).